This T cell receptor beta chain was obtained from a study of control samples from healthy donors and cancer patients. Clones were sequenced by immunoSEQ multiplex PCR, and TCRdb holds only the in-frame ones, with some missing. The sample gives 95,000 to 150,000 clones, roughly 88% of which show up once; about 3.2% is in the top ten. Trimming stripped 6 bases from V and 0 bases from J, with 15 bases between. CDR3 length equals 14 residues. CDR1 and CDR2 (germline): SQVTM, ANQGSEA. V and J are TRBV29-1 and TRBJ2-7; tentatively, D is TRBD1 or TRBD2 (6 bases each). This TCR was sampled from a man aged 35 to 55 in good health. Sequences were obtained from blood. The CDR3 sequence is CSVQGGKSSYEQYF. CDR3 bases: TGCAGCGTCCAAGGGGGGAAGAGCTCCTACGAGCAGTACTTC.